This T cell receptor beta chain was sequenced during a study of T cells in Graves' hyperthyroidism and ophthalmopathy. CDR1 MDHEN and CDR2 SYDVKM come from the germline V gene. V was pared by 10 bases and J by 10 bases, with 22 bases between. CDR3 length equals 13 residues. Regarding the study as a whole: Most clonotypes that expanded in the thyroid above 0.001 also showed up in blood. A 13 V-J signature model discriminated ophthalmopathy versus stable hyperthyroidism. Before onset, by a median of approximately 5.9 months, the model predicted ophthalmopathy.

The investigators amplified TCR beta CDR3 regions from RNA transcripts. An initial round of RT-PCR targeting the TCR CDR3 relied on the HTBI primer set. Each CDR3 protein is one row after TCRdb ran MiXCR on the multiplex PCR reads. Seen here are roughly 400,000 distinct CDR3 sequences, around 15% observed once, and the top ten hold 28%. This clonotype has ten or more counts. Its antigen is undetermined. Uncontrolled infection, other autoimmune disease, pregnancy or lactation disqualified patients from enrolment. The clonotype was recovered from a man in his forties or fifties with Graves' ophthalmopathy. The V call is TRBV28, the J call TRBJ1-1; the D gene is possibly TRBD1 (5 bases). The sample was blood. CDR3 residues: CATKPGTPVGAFF. The CDR3 DNA is TGTGCCACAAAACCGGGGACCCCTGTGGGAGCTTTCTTT.